This T cell receptor beta chain was found in a study of blood T cell repertoires in COVID-19. Study-level information: Spain, Italy and the United States supplied samples that represented acute and convalescent COVID-19. From T cells, B-cell-depleted T cells, or PBMCs came the material, which was cDNA or gDNA.

Here immunoSEQ multiplex PCR was the method, and the copy in TCRdb shows in-frame clones only, minus some. The sample consists of 200,000 to 250,000 clones, about 82% of them appearing once. Germline-derived CDR1 and CDR2 are SGHRS and YFSETQ. The CDR3 loop spans 14 amino acids. V lost 4 bases, J lost 0 bases, and 4 bases stayed unmatched. This TCR derives from a man aged 45-65 years with COVID-19, enrolled during active disease. The chain links TRBV5-1 to TRBJ2-7; TRBD1 aligns across 7 bases. The sample taken for sequencing was peripheral blood. The CDR3 sequence: CASSRDSSSYEQYF. The CDR3 DNA sequence: TGCGCCAGCAGCCGGGACAGCAGCTCCTACGAGCAGTACTTC.